A single sample gave rise to the 31 T cell receptor beta chains below, sequenced in a study of CD8 T cells in ankylosing spondylitis. TCRdb re-called the 5' RACE reads through MiXCR, storing one row per CDR3 protein. Of under 150,000 distinct CDR3 sequences listed, 10% to 12% are singletons. Sequences were obtained from blood, either unsorted or a sorted T cell fraction (not recorded which). Source of these receptors: a female donor with ankylosing spondylitis or in good health (not recorded which).

This clonotype was detected ten times or more. J is TRBJ2-3 and V is TRBV5-1, with 9 nucleotides matching TRBD2. With 7 bases clipped from V and 6 bases from J, the junction kept 9 bases outside the gene matches. The length of the CDR3 is 14 residues. Germline V gene sequence: CDR1 SGHRS, CDR2 YFSETQ. The CDR3 region is CASFLSGRGDTQYF. DNA of the CDR3: TGCGCCAGCTTCCTTAGCGGGAGAGGGGATACGCAGTATTTT.

This clonotype was counted between two and nine times. The CDR3 here is CASSRSVGGANYGYTF. The CDR3 nucleotides are TGTGCCAGCAGCCGCTCGGTGGGAGGGGCTAACTATGGCTACACCTTC. The rearrangement joins TRBV12-3 or TRBV12-4 to TRBJ1-2; D might be TRBD1 (5 bases). Trimming removed 6 bases from V and 0 bases from J, with 17 bases in between. This CDR3 spans 16 amino acids.

A word on this clonotype: It may be a read error: a sequence one base away is much more abundant. CDR3 residues: CASSVGSGQGVNEQFF. DNA of the CDR3: TGTGCCAGCAGCGTAGGGTCGGGACAGGGGGTGAATGAGCAGTTCTTC. The chain recombines TRBV9 with TRBJ2-1; 11 bases are a match to TRBD1. CDR1 is SGDLS, CDR2 YYNGEE, per germline. The CDR3 is 16 amino acids. The V and J ends lost 0 bases and 7 bases, in that order; junction bases with no gene match: 6.

This clonotype was observed many times. This chain joins TRBV24-1 and TRBJ2-5; D may be TRBD2 (5 bases). CDR3 length: 15 residues. From germline, CDR1 is KGHDR and CDR2 SFDVKD. The germline V and J ends were trimmed by 2 bases and 1 base, with 10 bases remaining between them. CDR3 sequence (DNA): TGTGCCACCAGTGATTATTTGGGGAGCCAAGAGACCCAGTACTTC. Protein: CATSDYLGSQETQYF.

In its sample, this clonotype was seen many times. The V and J genes are TRBV20-1 and TRBJ1-2; tentative D call: TRBD1 (6 bases). The CDR3 sequence is 12 residues long. Germline V CDR1 and CDR2: DFQATT, SNEGSKA (reference sequence). The CDR3 coding sequence is TGCGGGGGGGGCAGGACCAACTATGGCTACACCTTC. Translating gives CGGGRTNYGYTF.

This clonotype occurred many times. The chain employs TRBV12-3 or TRBV12-4 and TRBJ2-1, with D perhaps TRBD2 (6 bases). The ends were cut back, 3 bases at V and 6 bases at J, with 15 bases in the middle. CDR3 length: 15 residues. CDR3 amino acids: CASSFGAGGINEQFF. CDR3 in DNA: TGTGCCAGCAGTTTCGGAGCGGGCGGCATCAATGAGCAGTTCTTC.

This clonotype came up a few times. A much larger clone lies one base from this, so it may be a read error. The CDR3: CASSRDSPYEQYF. The CDR3, as DNA: TGTGCCAGCAGCCGGGACAGCCCCTACGAGCAGTACTTC. This chain connects TRBV6-5 to TRBJ2-7; 7 nucleotides align to TRBD1. The V gene's germline CDR1 is MNHEY and CDR2 SVGAGI. This CDR3 contains 13 residues. The V segment lost 6 bases and the J segment 2 bases; nucleotides outside the gene matches: 4.

This clonotype was seen at least ten times. The rearrangement links TRBV12-3 or TRBV12-4 to TRBJ2-7; 8 nucleotides align to TRBD1. The CDR3 extends over 15 amino acids. V lost 5 bases, J lost 0 bases, and 6 bases stayed unmatched. CDR3 sequence (DNA): TGTGCCAGCAGTGAGACAGGGGATGGCTCCTACGAGCAGTACTTC. Its translation is CASSETGDGSYEQYF.

This clonotype has a count of ten or more. The gene calls are TRBV12-3 or TRBV12-4 and TRBJ1-4, with D perhaps TRBD1 (6 bases). The V end lost 7 bases, the J end lost 5 bases, and 14 bases lay between the germline ends. The CDR3 has 14 amino acids. CDR3 protein: CASTPGHSNEKLFF. CDR3 DNA: TGTGCCAGCACGCCGGGACACTCAAATGAAAAACTGTTTTTT.

This clonotype was counted at least ten times. This rearrangement joins TRBV7-6 to TRBJ1-1, with 9 bases lining up with TRBD1. J was trimmed by 3 bases and V by 4 bases; bases with no gene match: 21. CDR1 and CDR2 (germline): SGHVS, FNYEAQ. This CDR3 comprises 20 residues. The CDR3 loop is CASSSSGLGTGNNRDTEAFF. The CDR3 DNA reads TGTGCCAGCAGCTCAAGCGGGTTGGGGACAGGGAATAACAGGGACACTGAAGCTTTCTTT. Combining the CDR3 with reference TRBV7-6 and TRBJ1-1 gives the whole variable domain GAGVSQSPRYKVTKRGQDVALRCDPISGHVSLYWYRQALGQGPEFLTYFNYEAQQDKSGLPNDRFSAERPEGSISTLTIQRTEQRDSAMYRCASSSSGLGTGNNRDTEAFFGQGTRLTVV.

This clonotype has ten or more counts. V usage is TRBV5-1 and J usage is TRBJ1-6; D is uncertain. CDR3 length: 14 residues. Trimming took off 0 bases at V and 8 bases at J, with 9 bases between the two ends. CDR1 and CDR2 (germline): SGHRS, YFSETQ. The CDR3 region is CASSLGLVDSPLHF. DNA for the CDR3: TGCGCCAGCAGCTTGGGACTTGTGGATTCACCCCTCCACTTT.

The V gene is TRBV7-2, the J gene TRBJ2-3, with 7 bases identical to TRBD2. The CDR3 runs to 16 residues. J was trimmed by 0 bases and V by 5 bases; bases with no gene match: 8. The germline V gene has CDR1 SGHTA and CDR2 FQGNSA. The CDR3 sequence: CASSLLGSGSTDTQYF. The CDR3 nucleotides are TGTGCCAGCAGCCTGTTGGGTAGCGGGAGCACAGATACGCAGTATTTT.

This clonotype was observed many times. This rearrangement joins TRBV12-3 or TRBV12-4 to TRBJ1-5; TRBD1 might be the D (5 bases). Between the trimmed V and J ends, which lost 3 bases and 8 bases, there was a span of 14 bases. The CDR3 runs 14 residues. The DNA for the CDR3 is TGTGCCAGCAGTTTCACCCTGGGGGGGGAGCCCCAGCATTTT. As protein: CASSFTLGGEPQHF.

This chain links TRBV5-1 with TRBJ2-5; weak D call: TRBD2 (5 bases). The germline V gene encodes CDR1 SGHRS and CDR2 YFSETQ. The ends were cut back, 2 bases at V and 1 base at J, with 12 bases in the middle. This CDR3 is 15 amino acids long. In DNA, the CDR3 is TGCGCCAGCAGCTTCAGGCCCGGGATCCAAGAGACCCAGTACTTC. Protein sequence: CASSFRPGIQETQYF.

The rearrangement joins TRBV9 to TRBJ2-3, with a tentative D call TRBD2 (5 bases). The V gene's germline CDR1 is SGDLS and CDR2 YYNGEE. V shed 3 bases and J shed 5 bases, with 22 bases lying between them. This CDR3 comprises 17 residues. The CDR3 DNA reads TGTGCCAGCAGCGCCTCGAACGGACTCCCTCCGGAAGATACGCAGTATTTT. Residues: CASSASNGLPPEDTQYF.

This clonotype was counted ten times or more. The chain recombines TRBV5-1 with TRBJ1-3, with TRBD1 identical over 8 bases. V was pared by 2 bases and J by 4 bases, with 5 bases of the junction left unmatched. This CDR3 is 15 amino acids long. Germline CDR1 is SGHRS and CDR2 is YFSETQ. The CDR3 bases are TGCGCCAGCAGCTTCCAGGGGGCGCGAGGAAACACCATATATTTT. Amino acid sequence: CASSFQGARGNTIYF. The full variable domain, in which reference TRBV5-1 and TRBJ1-3 provide the parts outside the CDR3, is KAGVTQTPRYLIKTRGQQVTLSCSPISGHRSVSWYQQTPGQGLQFLFEYFSETQRNKGNFPGRFSGRQFSNSRSEMNVSTLELGDSALYLCASSFQGARGNTIYFGEGSWLTVV.

Ten or more counts support this clonotype. This chain joins TRBV5-4 and TRBJ1-6, with no clear D. The germline gives CDR1 SGHNT, CDR2 YYREEE (reference sequence). This CDR3 contains 15 residues. V was clipped by 2 bases and J by 7 bases, with 13 bases between them. The CDR3 spells CASSLQFTTNSPLHF. In nucleotides, the CDR3 is TGTGCCAGCAGCTTACAATTTACCACGAATTCACCCCTCCACTTT.

The CDR3 bases are TGTGCCAGCAGCTTTATCGACTCTTCCTACGAGCAGTACTTC. Translated, it gives CASSFIDSSYEQYF. The chain joins TRBV7-2 to TRBJ2-7; D call uncertain. The CDR3 contains 14 residues. V was pared by 3 bases and J by 1 base, with 10 bases between. The germline CDR1 and CDR2 sequences are SGHTA and FQGNSA.

For this clonotype: This may arise from a read error, as a much more abundant clone is one base away. In DNA form, the CDR3 reads TGTGCCAGCAGTTACACTACAGGAGATGGCAATCGGCCCCAGCATTTT. It codes for CASSYTTGDGNRPQHF. The chain couples TRBV6-2 or TRBV6-3 to TRBJ1-5, with D possibly being TRBD1 (5 bases). Per the germline V gene, CDR1 is MNHEY and CDR2 is SVGEGT. The CDR3 consists of 16 residues.

There are many counts of this clonotype. This chain uses TRBV24-1 with TRBJ1-2; D gene uncertain. The CDR3 sequence is 13 residues long. Germline CDR1 KGHDR, CDR2 SFDVKD. Trimming left V 5 bases short and J 5 bases short, with 11 bases between. The CDR3 nucleotides read TGTGCCACCAGTGGGGGAAAATCTTATGGCTACACCTTC. Its translation is CATSGGKSYGYTF.

This clonotype was seen many times. The chain employs TRBV28 and TRBJ1-4, with 9 nucleotides matching TRBD1. Germline lookup yields CDR1 MDHEN and CDR2 SYDVKM. The CDR3 covers 14 residues. V lost 6 bases and J lost 7; bases outside the gene matches: 6. The CDR3 DNA sequence: TGTGCCAGCAGCCGTGGACAGGGGCGTGAAAAACTGTTTTTT. It encodes CASSRGQGREKLFF.

This clonotype was detected many times. The chain couples TRBV5-1 to TRBJ2-7; D is undetermined. Deletions cut 0 bases from V and 6 bases from J, with 13 bases between. This CDR3 is built from 14 residues. CDR1 and CDR2 from the germline V gene are SGHRS and YFSETQ. Written as DNA, the CDR3 is TGCGCCAGCAGCTTGGCACCAGGTCCTACCGAGCAGTACTTC. Translated, it gives CASSLAPGPTEQYF.

This clonotype appeared many times. The gene calls are TRBV11-2 and TRBJ1-2; 10 positions agree with TRBD1. Looked up from germline, CDR1 is SGHAT and CDR2 is FQNNGV. V shed 1 base and J 7 bases; nucleotides not matched to a gene: 3. The CDR3 covers 14 residues. CDR3 sequence reads: CASSLGQGARGYTF. The CDR3 bases are TGTGCCAGCAGCTTAGGACAGGGGGCGCGTGGCTACACCTTC.

This clonotype has at least ten counts. The rearrangement joins TRBV29-1 to TRBJ2-7, with D unresolved. The CDR3 spans 12 residues. Germline CDR1 reads SQVTM; CDR2 reads ANQGSEA. V was clipped by 2 bases and J by 2 bases, with 7 bases between them. DNA of the CDR3: TGCAGCGTTGAAAAGGGAACCTACGAGCAGTACTTC. It translates to CSVEKGTYEQYF.

This clonotype was seen at least ten times. This chain connects TRBV20-1 to TRBJ2-1; 8 bases map to TRBD1. With V trimmed by 1 base and J by 0 bases, 2 bases remained unmatched. The CDR3 spans 15 residues. In germline, CDR1 is DFQATT, CDR2 SNEGSKA (reference sequence). As DNA, the CDR3 is TGCAGTGCTAGAGGTACAGGGGGCTCCTACAATGAGCAGTTCTTC. Protein: CSARGTGGSYNEQFF.

The rearrangement joins TRBV7-2 to TRBJ2-3; 13 bases align to TRBD2. Looked up from germline, CDR1 is SGHTA and CDR2 is FQGNSA. This CDR3 has 16 residues. J was trimmed by 3 bases and V by 2 bases; bases with no gene match: 2. For the CDR3, the DNA is TGTGCCAGCAGCTTACGACTAGCGGGAGGTACAGATACGCAGTATTTT. Translation gives CASSLRLAGGTDTQYF.

J is TRBJ2-1 and V is TRBV7-2; TRBD2 might be the D (6 bases). The germline V and J ends were trimmed by 0 bases and 14 bases, with 11 bases remaining between them. The V gene's germline CDR1 is SGHTA and CDR2 FQGNSA. This CDR3 contains 12 residues. CDR3 protein: CASSLARGRKFF. The CDR3 DNA reads TGTGCCAGCAGCTTAGCGCGGGGTAGGAAGTTCTTC.

This clonotype was found many times. V usage is TRBV20-1 and J usage is TRBJ2-5; TRBD2 matches at 7 bases. In germline, CDR1 is DFQATT, CDR2 SNEGSKA (reference sequence). The V gene end was trimmed by 6 bases and the J gene end by 2 bases; junction bases not matched to a gene: 6. CDR3 size: 13 residues. CDR3 residues: CSADTSAQETQYF. For the CDR3, the DNA is TGCAGTGCCGACACTAGCGCTCAAGAGACCCAGTACTTC.

Note on this clonotype: Its ends do not fully match the called genes, so a read error is possible. This rearrangement joins TRBV4-2 to TRBJ2-1; the match to TRBD2 covers 7 bases. CDR1 is LGHNA, CDR2 YNFKEQ, per germline. This CDR3 spans 16 amino acids. CDR3 protein: CARSPRTREGYNEQFF. The CDR3 coding sequence is TGTGCCAGGAGCCCTCGGACTAGGGAAGGCTACAATGAGCAGTTCTTC.

V and J are TRBV25-1 and TRBJ2-7, with TRBD1 matching 9 bases. Germline-derived CDR1 and CDR2 are MGHDK and SYGVNS. There are 14 residues in the CDR3. Trimming cost V 3 bases and J 6 bases; bases outside gene matches: 6. CDR3 sequence reads: CASSDAGQGFEQYF. The DNA of the CDR3 is TGTGCCAGCAGTGATGCGGGACAGGGATTCGAGCAGTACTTC.

In its sample, this clonotype was seen many times. This sequence joins TRBV11-3 and TRBJ1-3, with a tentative D call TRBD1 (6 bases). Germline V gene sequence: CDR1 SGHNT, CDR2 YENEEA. This CDR3 is 16 amino acids long. Trimming took 5 bases from V and 8 from J, leaving 22 bases between them. CDR3: CASSPQDSPTGDTIYF. The CDR3 DNA sequence: TGTGCCAGCAGCCCCCAGGACAGCCCAACAGGAGACACCATATATTTT. The whole variable domain, filled in from reference TRBV11-3 and TRBJ1-3, reads EAGVVQSPRYKIIEKKQPVAFWCNPISGHNTLYWYLQNLGQGPELLIRYENEEAVDDSQLPKDRFSAERLKGVDSTLKIQPAELGDSAVYLCASSPQDSPTGDTIYFGEGSWLTVV.